This is a list of T cell receptor beta chains from one sample in a study of blood T cell repertoires in COVID-19. Sequencing used immunoSEQ multiplex PCR; TCRdb keeps in-frame clones, though not all of them. The data contain around 220,000 clones, about 90% of them singletons. Sequenced input: PBMCs or T cells enriched from blood (not recorded which). These TCRs come from a woman in her twenties or thirties with acute COVID-19. CDR3s include the opening cysteine and the closing phenylalanine or tryptophan. D genes are given only for firm matches. Clone size is stated in some rows and not others, as once, few, many or a class when expanded.

size	V	J	D	CDR3	DNA
NA	TRBV28	TRBJ2-7	TRBD1	CASANRDRVYEQYF	TGTGCCAGCGCGAACCGGGACAGGGTCTACGAGCAGTACTTC
NA	TRBV19	TRBJ2-3	TRBD2	CASSIYGTSGASDTQYF	TGTGCCAGTAGTATATATGGGACTAGCGGAGCCTCAGATACGCAGTATTTT
NA	TRBV7-8	TRBJ2-1	TRBD2	CASSRGGSGSDNEQFF	TGTGCCAGCAGCCGGGGGGGTAGCGGGAGCGACAATGAGCAGTTCTTC
NA	TRBV28	TRBJ1-4	TRBD1	CASSSGGQGNEKLFF	TGTGCCAGCAGTTCCGGGGGACAGGGGAATGAAAAACTGTTTTTT
NA	TRBV7-9	TRBJ1-6	TRBD1	CASTEIKRLGGSYNSPLHF	TGTGCCAGCACCGAAATTAAGCGTCTAGGGGGCTCATATAATTCACCCCTCCACTTT
NA	TRBV5-4	TRBJ2-7	TRBD1	CASSPSTDRGYEQYF	TGTGCCAGCTCACCCTCGACCGACAGGGGCTACGAGCAGTACTTC
NA	TRBV19	TRBJ2-7	TRBD1	CASSQDRGGYEQYF	TGTGCCAGTAGTCAAGACAGGGGTGGCTACGAGCAGTACTTC
NA	TRBV6-2/TRBV6-3	TRBJ2-7	TRBD2	CASSYSGGAFEQYF	TGTGCCAGCAGTTACAGCGGGGGGGCCTTCGAGCAGTACTTC
NA	TRBV29-1	TRBJ1-3	TRBD1	CSVGQGIDSGNTIYF	TGCAGCGTTGGACAGGGGATAGACTCTGGAAACACCATATATTTT
NA	TRBV4-1	TRBJ2-3	NA	CASSSPADTQYF	TGCGCCAGCAGTTCTCCGGCAGATACGCAGTATTTT
once	TRBV21-1	TRBJ1-1	NA	CASSKLAVMNTEAFF	TGTGCCAGCAGCAAATTGGCAGTCATGAACACTGAAGCTTTCTTT
NA	TRBV19	TRBJ1-5	NA	CASSIAGKSNQPQHF	TGTGCCAGTAGTATAGCGGGGAAGAGCAATCAGCCCCAGCATTTT
NA	TRBV7-3	TRBJ2-1	NA	CASSTYSSSYNEQFF	TGTGCCAGCAGCACCTACTCGAGCTCCTACAATGAGCAGTTCTTC
NA	TRBV7-9	TRBJ2-1	TRBD2	CASSDGLAGLGDEQFF	TGTGCCAGCAGCGACGGACTAGCGGGGCTTGGGGATGAGCAGTTCTTC
NA	TRBV12-3/TRBV12-4	TRBJ2-3	NA	CASSLIGAGTQYF	TGTGCCAGCAGCCTAATAGGCGCGGGTACGCAGTATTTT
NA	TRBV3-1/TRBV3-2	TRBJ2-7	TRBD1	CASSDRQGKQYF	TGTGCCAGCAGCGACCGACAGGGCAAGCAGTACTTC
NA	TRBV3-1/TRBV3-2	TRBJ2-1	TRBD2	CASSHLAGTYNEQFF	TGTGCCAGCAGCCATCTAGCGGGCACCTACAATGAGCAGTTCTTC
NA	TRBV19	TRBJ2-7	NA	CASSISRESYEQYF	TGTGCCAGTAGTATAAGCCGGGAGTCCTACGAGCAGTACTTC
NA	TRBV28	TRBJ2-7	TRBD1	CASSFGQGEQYF	TGTGCCAGCAGTTTCGGACAGGGAGAGCAGTACTTC
NA	TRBV18	TRBJ2-2	NA	CASSPLQDTTGELFF	TGTGCCAGCTCACCGCTACAGGATACGACCGGGGAGCTGTTTTTT
NA	TRBV11-1	TRBJ1-5	NA	CASSMGRNQPQHF	TGTGCCAGCAGCATGGGCCGGAATCAGCCCCAGCATTTT
NA	TRBV28	TRBJ1-5	NA	CASSLTGGNQPQHF	TGTGCCAGCAGTTTAACCGGAGGCAATCAGCCCCAGCATTTT
NA	TRBV3-1/TRBV3-2	TRBJ1-5	TRBD1	CASSHGTGEVRPQHF	TGTGCCAGCAGCCACGGGACAGGGGAGGTTCGGCCCCAGCATTTT
NA	TRBV6-5	TRBJ1-2	NA	CASSPGEPYGYTF	TGTGCCAGCAGCCCAGGGGAGCCCTATGGCTACACCTTC
NA	TRBV21-1	TRBJ1-3	NA	CASIGGLRHGGNTIYF	TGTGCCAGCATTGGGGGCTTGCGGCACGGTGGAAACACCATATATTTT
NA	TRBV14	TRBJ1-2	NA	CASSQEPAAGVRLKMNYGYTF	TGTGCCAGCAGCCAAGAACCCGCCGCCGGGGTCAGGTTGAAGATGAACTATGGCTACACCTTC
NA	TRBV10-3	TRBJ2-1	NA	CAISESSPSSNEQFF	TGTGCCATCAGTGAGTCTTCCCCTTCCTCCAATGAGCAGTTCTTC
NA	TRBV19	TRBJ1-2	TRBD1	CASSTRTGKGMNYGYTF	TGTGCCAGTAGTACCCGGACAGGGAAGGGGATGAACTATGGCTACACCTTC